Sequencing of this T cell receptor (beta chain) was carried out in a study of blood T cell repertoires in COVID-19. Residents of approximately 25 US areas, aged about 18 to 95 years, made up the participants. Repertoires were generated with immunoSEQ multiplex PCR, while TCRdb's copy carries only in-frame clones and drops some. Of about 280,000 clones in the sample, roughly 91% were seen once. From germline, CDR1 is LNHDA and CDR2 SQIVND (reference sequence). The CDR3 consists of 15 residues. V lost 3 bases and J lost 7, with 18 bases in between. The source is a woman in her fifties or sixties who had recovered from COVID-19. The sequenced material came from PBMCs or T cells enriched from blood (not recorded which). The chain joins TRBV19 to TRBJ1-2; weak D call: TRBD1 (6 bases). CDR3 DNA sequence: TGTGCCAGTAGTATTGCGGGGGCTCCCGAGTTTGGCTACACCTTC. Translating gives CASSIAGAPEFGYTF. Looking up the rest from reference TRBV19 and TRBJ1-2 gives the full variable domain: DGGITQSPKYLFRKEGQNVTLSCEQNLNHDAMYWYRQDPGQGLRLIYYSQIVNDFQKGDIAEGYSVSREKKESFPLTVTSAQKNPTAFYLCASSIAGAPEFGYTFGSGTRLTVV.